The entry below describes one TCR beta chain. Profiled with immunoSEQ multiplex PCR; TCRdb holds only in-frame clones, not every one. The sample carries 60,000 to 65,000 clones, 75% to 90% recorded once. Between the trimmed V and J ends, which lost 0 bases and 4 bases, there was a span of 9 bases. The CDR3 consists of 14 residues. Germline CDR1 is SGHKS and CDR2 is YYEKEE (reference sequence). This specimen belongs to a study of graft-versus-host responses after intestinal transplantation. From the graft tissue, intraepithelial and lamina propria lymphocytes were released through processing. This clonotype was sampled from a human patient who received an intestinal transplant, so some T cells may come from the graft donor. This rearrangement joins TRBV5-5 to TRBJ2-3; no firm D call. Sequencing was performed on ileum tissue, taken less than 400 days after transplant. CDR3 amino acids: CASSLGPPADTQYF. CDR3 nucleotide sequence: TGTGCCAGCAGCTTGGGACCCCCCGCAGATACGCAGTATTTT.